Ten or more counts support the clone carrying this T cell receptor (beta chain). Its matching antigen is unknown. This CDR3 has 15 amino acids. Germline assignment: CDR1 MGHDK and CDR2 SYGVNS. V lost 1 base and J 1 base, leaving 8 bases between the germline ends. The data are from a study of cytomegalovirus exposure and HLA in healthy donors. Points from the study as a whole: Clonal expansion, a later analysis showed, was greater in HLA-associated TCR beta chains than in equally common others. A few CMV-associated chains were confirmed in vitro to be specific for CMV antigens. Across donors, most TCRs were seen rarely, yet some public ones were widespread.

The PCR used 60 Vbeta and 13 Jbeta primers. The table came from immunoSEQ multiplex PCR; TCRdb's copy has only in-frame clones and leaves some out. The sample lists approximately 160,000 clones, over 75% occurring once. The chain carries TRBV25-1 and TRBJ1-3, with D maybe TRBD1 (6 bases). This TCR was recovered from a man aged 30-40 years in good health and CMV-seropositive. The sample was PBMCs. The CDR3 spells CASSELGTSGNTIYF. CDR3 DNA sequence: TGTGCCAGCAGTGAATTGGGGACATCTGGAAACACCATATATTTT.